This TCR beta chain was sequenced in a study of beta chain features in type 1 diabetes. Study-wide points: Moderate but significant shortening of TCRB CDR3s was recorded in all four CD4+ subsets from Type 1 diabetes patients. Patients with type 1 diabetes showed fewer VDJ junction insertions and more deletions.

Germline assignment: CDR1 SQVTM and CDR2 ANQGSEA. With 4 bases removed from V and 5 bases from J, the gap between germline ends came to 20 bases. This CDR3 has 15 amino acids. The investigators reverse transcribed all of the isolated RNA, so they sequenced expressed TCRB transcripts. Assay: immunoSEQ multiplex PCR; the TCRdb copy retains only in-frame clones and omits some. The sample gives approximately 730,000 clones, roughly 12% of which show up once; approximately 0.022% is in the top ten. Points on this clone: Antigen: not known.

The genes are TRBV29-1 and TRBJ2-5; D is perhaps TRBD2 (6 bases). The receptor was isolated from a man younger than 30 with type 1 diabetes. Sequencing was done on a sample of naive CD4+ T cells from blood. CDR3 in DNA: TGCAGCGTTGTTGCTAGCGCCAAACTGGGGGAGACCCAGTACTTC. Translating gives CSVVASAKLGETQYF.